These 15 T cell receptor beta chains share one sample of origin, sequenced in a study of tumor-infiltrating lymphocytes in primary liver carcinoma (TCRdb year 2017). Blood RNA was extracted from unsorted whole blood using TRIzol reagent, and germline DNA was obtained with the DNeasy Blood & Tissue kit. For sequencing, an Illumina HiSeq 2500 was employed. Starting from 450 to 500 ng total RNA, TCRbeta-specific cDNA was produced by reverse transcription with a constant-region primer and ProtoScript II reverse transcriptase. The TCRbeta libraries were prepared through three rounds of nested multiplex PCR following a slightly modified ARM-PCR procedure. Each of the first two PCR rounds ran for nine to ten cycles and used multiplex TRBV1-TRBV30 forward primers together with a Cbeta reverse primer. Clones were called with MiXCR by TCRdb after fastp trimmed the public reads at Q25, and only in-frame beta chains were retained. Rows with a matching CDR3 protein are joined into one entry that keeps the most common DNA and genes. The sample includes 300,000 to 400,000 distinct CDR3 sequences, with around three fifths observed a single time. Together, the top ten hold about 6.5% of the sample.

Material for sequencing was peripheral blood. Receptors originate from a man in his forties with primary liver carcinoma and hepatitis B virus infection.

On this clonotype: One end of the junction does not line up with germline, which may come from a read error. The CDR3 sequence: CASMSLYTETFF. The CDR3, as DNA: TGTGCCAGCATGAGCCTGTACACTGAAACTTTCTTT. The chain links TRBV28 to TRBJ1-1; no firm D call. Looked up from germline, CDR1 is MDHEN and CDR2 is SYDVKM. The CDR3 extends over 12 amino acids.

With respect to this clonotype: The junction does not match germline at one end; this may be a read error. The rearrangement joins TRBV7-9 to TRBJ1-1; D ambiguous. This CDR3 has 15 residues. Germline V gene lookup returns CDR1 SEHNR and CDR2 FQNEAQ (reference sequence). The CDR3: CTSSLVGIGQPEAFF. CDR3 coding DNA: TGTACCAGCAGCTTAGTGGGGATAGGGCAACCTGAAGCTTTCTTT.

As regards this clonotype: The CDR3 end shows no conserved phenylalanine or tryptophan, and so a read error is likely. V gene TRBV11-2 combines with J gene TRBJ1-1; 8 positions agree with TRBD1. The V segment lost 5 bases and the J segment 5 bases; nucleotides outside the gene matches: 13. CDR3 length: 16 amino acids. The germline CDR1 and CDR2 sequences are SGHAT and FQNNGV. The CDR3: CASSIAYRGAGTEAFL. CDR3 coding DNA: TGTGCCAGCAGCATAGCCTACAGGGGGGCGGGAACTGAAGCTTTCTTA.

There are a few counts of this clonotype. Since a much larger clone is just one base distant, this may be a read error. The rearrangement links TRBV29-1 to TRBJ1-4; weak D call: TRBD1 (6 bases). Per germline, CDR1 SQVTM and CDR2 ANQGSEA. V was cut by 7 bases and J by 8 bases, with 14 bases left in between. This CDR3 is built from 12 residues. The CDR3 DNA reads as TGCAGCGCCCGGGACGGGGGCGAAAAACTGTTTTTT. Amino acid sequence: CSARDGGEKLFF.

This clonotype is a singleton in its sample. This chain joins TRBV5-1 and TRBJ2-3, with D maybe TRBD1 (5 bases). The germline V gene encodes CDR1 SGHRS and CDR2 YFSETQ. Trimming removed 4 bases from V and 4 bases from J, with 10 bases in between. This CDR3 is 13 amino acids long. The CDR3 DNA sequence: TGCGCCAGCAGCACCTCGACAGCAGATACGCAGTATTTT. Residues: CASSTSTADTQYF. The full variable domain, with the rest looked up from reference TRBV5-1 and TRBJ2-3, is KAGVTQTPRYLIKTRGQQVTLSCSPISGHRSVSWYQQTPGQGLQFLFEYFSETQRNKGNFPGRFSGRQFSNSRSEMNVSTLELGDSALYLCASSTSTADTQYFGPGTRLTVL.

This clonotype was observed a single time. This rearrangement joins TRBV24-1 to TRBJ2-1; the match to TRBD2 covers 7 bases. V was clipped by 12 bases and J by 5 bases; unmatched bases: 18. The V gene's germline CDR1 is KGHDR and CDR2 SFDVKD. There are 16 residues in the CDR3. Here the CDR3 reads CAPRLGRAFLNNEQFF. CDR3 nucleotides: TGTGCCCCCCGTCTTGGGAGGGCCTTTTTAAACAATGAGCAGTTCTTC.

With respect to this clonotype: Because the CDR3 is missing its conserved closing phenylalanine or tryptophan, this is likely a read error. The chain is built from TRBV11-2 and TRBJ2-3, with D maybe TRBD2 (5 bases). CDR1 is SGHAT, CDR2 FQNNGV, per germline. Between the trimmed V and J ends, which lost 6 bases and 8 bases, there was a span of 18 bases. This CDR3 contains 14 residues. The CDR3 spells CASRRDVGGGTQYL. The CDR3 DNA follows: TGTGCCAGCAGGAGAGATGTGGGTGGAGGTACGCAGTATTTG.

As for this clonotype: A clone one base away is much larger, so this may be a read error. This chain connects TRBV4-1 to TRBJ2-5; TRBD2 matches 8 bases. Germline CDR1 and CDR2: MGHRA and YSYEKL. The ends lost 4 bases at V and 3 bases at J; junction bases unmatched: 10. The CDR3 is made up of 16 amino acids. The CDR3: CASSRFEDGREETQYF. The CDR3, as DNA: TGCGCCAGCAGCCGCTTCGAGGACGGGAGGGAAGAGACCCAGTACTTC.

This clonotype was counted many times. The rearrangement joins TRBV6-5 to TRBJ2-5; no definite D call. The germline gives CDR1 MNHEY, CDR2 SVGAGI. Trimming removed 5 bases at V and 5 bases at J, with 24 bases between. The CDR3 runs to 17 residues. This CDR3 is CASSPRTIFGVKETQYF. The DNA of the CDR3 is TGTGCCAGCAGTCCCCGAACCATCTTTGGCGTGAAGGAGACCCAGTACTTC.

This clonotype was observed a few times. A much larger clone lies one base from this, so it may be a read error. The chain has TRBV6-2 or TRBV6-3 and TRBJ1-5; 8 bases match TRBD1. V was pared by 5 bases and J by 6 bases, with 12 bases of the junction left unmatched. Looked up from germline, CDR1 is MNHEY and CDR2 is SVGEGT. CDR3 length: 16 residues. The CDR3 nucleotides are TGTGCCAGCAGTGAGAGATACAGGGGGAAGAGTCAGCCCCAGCATTTT. Amino acid sequence: CASSERYRGKSQPQHF.

This chain connects TRBV5-4 to TRBJ2-7; 12 bases fit TRBD2. This CDR3 comprises 15 residues. Germline loops: CDR1 SGHNT, CDR2 YYREEE (reference sequence). V was pared by 2 bases and J by 3 bases, with 3 bases of the junction left unmatched. This chain's CDR3 is CASSFGLAGLYEQYF. The DNA for the CDR3 is TGTGCCAGCAGCTTTGGACTAGCGGGACTCTACGAGCAGTACTTC.

Points on this clonotype: Since a much larger clone is just one base distant, this may be a read error. The chain recombines TRBV13 with TRBJ2-1; TRBD2 matches at 12 bases. Germline CDR1 and CDR2: PRHDT and FYEKMQ (reference sequence). Trimming cost V 5 bases and J 10 bases; bases outside gene matches: 9. There are 15 residues in the CDR3. This chain's CDR3 is CASSRGTSGSWEQFF. In DNA form, the CDR3 reads TGTGCCAGCAGCCGGGGGACTAGCGGGTCCTGGGAGCAGTTCTTC.

In regard to this clonotype: One base away lies a much larger clone, so this may be a sequencing read error. Without the conserved terminal phenylalanine or tryptophan, this CDR3 likely stems from a read error. The rearrangement uses TRBV29-1 and TRBJ1-1, with 7 bases lining up with TRBD1. The V gene end was trimmed by 5 bases and the J gene end by 1 base; junction bases not matched to a gene: 4. CDR3 length: 13 residues. Germline loops: CDR1 SQVTM, CDR2 ANQGSEA. The CDR3 nucleotides are TGCAGCGTTACGGGACAGCCGAACACTGAAGCTTTCTCT. Protein product: CSVTGQPNTEAFS.

The rearrangement links TRBV19 to TRBJ2-2; the D is unclear. The germline V and J ends were trimmed by 4 bases and 4 bases, with 7 bases remaining between them. From germline, CDR1 is LNHDA and CDR2 SQIVND (reference sequence). The CDR3 has 13 amino acids. CDR3 sequence (DNA): TGTGCCAGTAGTACAGACGGCACCGGGGAGCTGTTTTTT. It encodes CASSTDGTGELFF.

This clonotype was seen only a few times. V gene TRBV29-1 combines with J gene TRBJ2-5; weak D call: TRBD2 (5 bases). Germline CDR1 SQVTM, CDR2 ANQGSEA. The CDR3 is 17 amino acids. Trimming took off 0 bases at V and 2 bases at J, with 19 bases between the two ends. The CDR3 reads CSVEDSARGWLQETQYF. The CDR3 region has the DNA TGCAGCGTTGAAGATTCCGCCCGGGGATGGTTACAAGAGACCCAGTACTTC.